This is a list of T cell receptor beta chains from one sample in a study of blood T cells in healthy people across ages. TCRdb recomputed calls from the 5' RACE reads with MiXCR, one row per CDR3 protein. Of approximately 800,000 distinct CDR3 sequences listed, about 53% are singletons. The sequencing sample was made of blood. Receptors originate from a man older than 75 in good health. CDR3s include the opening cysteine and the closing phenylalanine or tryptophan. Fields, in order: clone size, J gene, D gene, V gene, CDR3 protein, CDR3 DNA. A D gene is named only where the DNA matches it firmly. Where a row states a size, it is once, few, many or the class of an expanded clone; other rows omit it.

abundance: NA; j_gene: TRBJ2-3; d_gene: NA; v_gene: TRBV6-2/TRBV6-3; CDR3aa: CASRAGQYTDTQYF; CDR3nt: TGTGCCAGCAGGGCGGGACAGTACACAGATACGCAGTATTTT
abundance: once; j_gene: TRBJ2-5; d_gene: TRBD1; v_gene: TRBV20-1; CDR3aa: CSVNRGETQYF; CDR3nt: TGCAGTGTGAACAGGGGAGAGACCCAGTACTTC
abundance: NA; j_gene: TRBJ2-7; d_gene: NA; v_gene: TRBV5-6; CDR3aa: CASSSGYSEQYF; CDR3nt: TGTGCCAGCAGCTCGGGATATAGCGAGCAGTACTTC
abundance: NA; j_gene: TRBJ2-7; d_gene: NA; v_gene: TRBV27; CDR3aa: CASKEQGSYEQYF; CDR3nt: TGTGCCAGCAAAGAACAGGGATCCTACGAGCAGTACTTC
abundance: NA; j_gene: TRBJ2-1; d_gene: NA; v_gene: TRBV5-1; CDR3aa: CASSLAGLPEQFF; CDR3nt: TGCGCCAGCAGCTTGGCCGGTCTCCCAGAGCAGTTCTTC
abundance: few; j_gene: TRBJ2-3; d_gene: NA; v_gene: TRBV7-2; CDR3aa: CASSGGIRTDTQYF; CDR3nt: TGTGCCAGCAGCGGCGGGATTCGCACAGATACGCAGTATTTT
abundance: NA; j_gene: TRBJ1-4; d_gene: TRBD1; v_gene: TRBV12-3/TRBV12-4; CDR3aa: CASSYDRGLEKLFF; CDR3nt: TGTGCCAGCAGTTATGACAGGGGGCTGGAAAAACTGTTTTTT
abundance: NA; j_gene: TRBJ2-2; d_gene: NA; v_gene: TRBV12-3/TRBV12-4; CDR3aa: CASSAPRGTGELFF; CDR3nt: TGTGCCAGCAGCGCCCCCAGGGGCACCGGGGAGCTGTTTTTT
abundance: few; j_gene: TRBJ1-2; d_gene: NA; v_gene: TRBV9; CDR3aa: CASSAASAGGYTF; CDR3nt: TGTGCCAGCAGCGCCGCCTCGGCAGGTGGCTACACCTTC
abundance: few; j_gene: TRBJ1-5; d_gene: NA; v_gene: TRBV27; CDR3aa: CASSLSGGAGAQPQHF; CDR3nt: TGTGCCAGCAGTTTATCCGGTGGGGCAGGGGCTCAGCCCCAGCATTTT
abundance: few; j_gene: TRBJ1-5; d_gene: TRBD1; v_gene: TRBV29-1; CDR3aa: CSVGSGQNNQPQHF; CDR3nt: TGCAGCGTCGGGTCGGGACAGAACAATCAGCCCCAGCATTTT
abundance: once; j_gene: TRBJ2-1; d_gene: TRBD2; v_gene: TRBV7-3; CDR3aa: CASSSPRPLAGGGEQFF; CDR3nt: TGTGCCAGCAGCTCCCCCAGGCCCCTAGCGGGAGGTGGTGAGCAGTTCTTC
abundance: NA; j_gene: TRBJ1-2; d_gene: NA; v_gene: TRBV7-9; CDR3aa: CASSSTPGTAGGYTF; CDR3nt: TGTGCCAGCAGCTCCACCCCAGGGACGGCTGGAGGCTACACCTTC
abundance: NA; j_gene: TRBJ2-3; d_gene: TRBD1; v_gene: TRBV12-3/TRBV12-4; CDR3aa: CASDTGGSDTQYF; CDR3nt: TGTGCCAGCGACACAGGGGGTAGCGATACGCAGTATTTT
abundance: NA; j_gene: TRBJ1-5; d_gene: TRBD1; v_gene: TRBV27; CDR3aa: CASSLGAGSGGQPQHF; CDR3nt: TGTGCCAGCAGTTTAGGGGCAGGGTCAGGGGGTCAGCCCCAGCATTTT
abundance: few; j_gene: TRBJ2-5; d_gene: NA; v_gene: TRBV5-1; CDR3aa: CASSTWTNQETQYF; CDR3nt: TGCGCCAGCAGCACATGGACAAATCAAGAGACCCAGTACTTC
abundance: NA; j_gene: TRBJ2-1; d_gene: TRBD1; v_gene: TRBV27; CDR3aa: CASSLWDRGVNEQFF; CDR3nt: TGTGCCAGCAGTTTATGGGACAGGGGGGTAAATGAGCAGTTCTTC
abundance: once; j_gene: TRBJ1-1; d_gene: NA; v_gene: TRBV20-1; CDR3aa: CSAGRQAGSTEAFF; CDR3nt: TGCAGTGCTGGACGACAGGCGGGGAGCACTGAAGCTTTCTTT
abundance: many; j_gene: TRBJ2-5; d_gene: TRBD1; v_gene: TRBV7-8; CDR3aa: CASPGQAPGETQYF; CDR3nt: TGTGCCAGCCCCGGACAGGCCCCGGGAGAGACCCAGTACTTC
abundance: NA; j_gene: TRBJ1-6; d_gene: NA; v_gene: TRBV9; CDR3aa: CASSPDRSGDNSPLHF; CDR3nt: TGTGCCAGCAGCCCCGACAGGTCAGGGGATAATTCACCCCTCCACTTT
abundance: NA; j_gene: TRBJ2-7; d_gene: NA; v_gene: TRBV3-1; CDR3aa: CASSQVVSSYEQYF; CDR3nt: TGTGCCAGCAGCCAAGTGGTCAGCTCCTACGAGCAGTACTTC
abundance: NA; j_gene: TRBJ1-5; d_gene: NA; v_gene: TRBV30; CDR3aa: CAWMGSNQPQHF; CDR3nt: TGTGCCTGGATGGGTAGCAATCAGCCCCAGCATTTT
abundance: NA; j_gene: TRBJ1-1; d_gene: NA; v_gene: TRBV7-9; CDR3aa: CASSFTGENTEAFF; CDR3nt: TGTGCCAGCAGCTTCACAGGTGAGAACACTGAAGCTTTCTTT
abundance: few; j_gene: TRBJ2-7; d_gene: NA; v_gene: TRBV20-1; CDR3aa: CSARVLLPGYEQYF; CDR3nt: TGCAGTGCTAGAGTCCTGCTTCCGGGATACGAGCAGTACTTC
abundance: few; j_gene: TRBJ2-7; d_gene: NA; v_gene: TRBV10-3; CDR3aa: CAISEPGTQTYHEQYF; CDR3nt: TGTGCCATCAGTGAGCCCGGGACGCAGACCTACCACGAGCAGTACTTC
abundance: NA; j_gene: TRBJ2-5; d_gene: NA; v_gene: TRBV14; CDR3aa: CASSQERTGLGETQYF; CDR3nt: TGTGCCAGCAGCCAAGAACGGACGGGCTTAGGGGAGACCCAGTACTTC
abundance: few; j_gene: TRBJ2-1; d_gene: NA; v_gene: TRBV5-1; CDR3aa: CASSLDGDTYNEQFF; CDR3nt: TGCGCCAGCAGCTTGGATGGGGATACCTACAATGAGCAGTTCTTC
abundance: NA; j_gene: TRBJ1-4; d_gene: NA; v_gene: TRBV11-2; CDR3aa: CASSLEGRWTTNEKLFF; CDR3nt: TGTGCCAGCAGCTTAGAGGGACGTTGGACAACTAATGAAAAACTGTTTTTT
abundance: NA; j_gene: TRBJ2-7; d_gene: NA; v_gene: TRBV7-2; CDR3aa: CASSLVEGGSYGGYEQYF; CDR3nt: TGTGCCAGCAGCTTAGTGGAGGGGGGCAGCTACGGGGGCTACGAGCAGTACTTC
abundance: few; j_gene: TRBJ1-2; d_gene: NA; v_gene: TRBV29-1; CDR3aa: CSVEDGGAKGYTF; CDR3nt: TGCAGCGTTGAAGATGGGGGGGCAAAGGGCTACACCTTC
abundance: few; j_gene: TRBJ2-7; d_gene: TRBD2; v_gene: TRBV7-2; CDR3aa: CASSNGLAGGHEQYF; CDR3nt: TGTGCCAGCAGCAACGGACTAGCGGGAGGGCACGAGCAGTACTTC
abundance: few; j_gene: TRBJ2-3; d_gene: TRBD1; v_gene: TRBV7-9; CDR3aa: CASSLEGQGRRYAYF; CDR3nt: TGTGCCAGCAGCTTAGAGGGACAGGGTCGCAGATACGCGTATTTT
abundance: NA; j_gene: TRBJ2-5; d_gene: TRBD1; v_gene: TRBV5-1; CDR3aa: CASSSVRTGETQYF; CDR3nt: TGCGCCAGCAGCTCCGTGAGGACAGGAGAGACCCAGTACTTC
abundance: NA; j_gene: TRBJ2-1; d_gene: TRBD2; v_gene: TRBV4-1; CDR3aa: CASSQALTSGALYNEQFF; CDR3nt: TGCGCCAGCAGCCAAGCCCTGACTAGCGGAGCTCTCTACAATGAGCAGTTCTTC
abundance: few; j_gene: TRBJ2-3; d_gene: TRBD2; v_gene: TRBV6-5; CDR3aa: CASSYLGLGGRYAYF; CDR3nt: TGTGCCAGCAGTTATCTGGGACTCGGGGGGAGATACGCGTATTTT
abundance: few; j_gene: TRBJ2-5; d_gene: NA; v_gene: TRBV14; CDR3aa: CASSPSLATQYF; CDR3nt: TGTGCCAGCAGCCCCTCACTAGCGACCCAGTACTTC
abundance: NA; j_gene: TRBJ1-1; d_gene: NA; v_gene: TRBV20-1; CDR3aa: CSARDPPGTEAFF; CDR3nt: TGCAGTGCTAGAGATCCCCCGGGAACTGAAGCTTTCTTT
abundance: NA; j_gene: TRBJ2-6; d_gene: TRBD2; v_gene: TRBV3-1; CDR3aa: CASSPRGGAVSGANVLTF; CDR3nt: TGTGCCAGCAGCCCACGGGGGGGCGCGGTTTCTGGGGCCAACGTCCTGACTTTC
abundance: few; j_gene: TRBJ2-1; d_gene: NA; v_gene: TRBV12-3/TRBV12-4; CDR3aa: CASSRSRGGEQFF; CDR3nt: TGTGCCAGCAGTCGGTCCCGGGGTGGTGAGCAGTTCTTC
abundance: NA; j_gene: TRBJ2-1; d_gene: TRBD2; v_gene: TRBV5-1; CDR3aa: CASSLRPAGDEQFF; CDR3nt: TGCGCCAGCAGCTTGAGGCCAGCGGGGGATGAGCAGTTCTTC
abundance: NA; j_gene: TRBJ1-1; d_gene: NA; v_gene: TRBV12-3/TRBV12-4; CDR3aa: CASSSSTRGGRRNTEAFF; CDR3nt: TGTGCCAGCAGTTCCTCAACCCGTGGCGGACGGAGGAACACTGAAGCTTTCTTT
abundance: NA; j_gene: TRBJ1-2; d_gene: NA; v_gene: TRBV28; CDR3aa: CASSWTVNYGYTF; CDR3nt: TGTGCCAGCAGTTGGACCGTTAACTATGGCTACACCTTC
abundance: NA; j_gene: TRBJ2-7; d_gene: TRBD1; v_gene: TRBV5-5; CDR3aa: CASSISGTGALYEQYF; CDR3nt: TGTGCCAGCAGCATTTCCGGGACAGGGGCCCTCTACGAGCAGTACTTC
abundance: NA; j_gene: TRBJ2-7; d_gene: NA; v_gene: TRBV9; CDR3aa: CASSVEARQTYEQYF; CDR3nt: TGTGCCAGCAGCGTAGAGGCACGCCAAACCTACGAGCAGTACTTC
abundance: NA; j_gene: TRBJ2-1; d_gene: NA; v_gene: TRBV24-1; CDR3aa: CATSDNTGVRNEQFF; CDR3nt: TGTGCCACCAGTGACAATACCGGCGTGCGGAATGAGCAGTTCTTC
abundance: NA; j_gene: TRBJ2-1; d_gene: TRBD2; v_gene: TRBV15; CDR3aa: CATSNPAGGGYNEQFF; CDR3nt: TGTGCCACCAGTAATCCAGCGGGAGGGGGTTACAATGAGCAGTTCTTC
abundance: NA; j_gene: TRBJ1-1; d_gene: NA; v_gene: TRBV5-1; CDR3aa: CASSLELLNTEAFF; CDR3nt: TGCGCCAGCAGCTTGGAGCTCTTGAACACTGAAGCTTTCTTT
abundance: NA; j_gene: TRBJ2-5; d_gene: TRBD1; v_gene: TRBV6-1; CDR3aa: CASRMAPGTEQETQYF; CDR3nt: TGTGCCAGCAGGATGGCCCCCGGGACAGAACAAGAGACCCAGTACTTC
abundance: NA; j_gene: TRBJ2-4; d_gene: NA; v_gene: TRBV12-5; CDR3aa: CASGLDRIGVAKNIQYF; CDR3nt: TGTGCTAGTGGTTTGGACCGGATTGGTGTGGCCAAAAACATTCAGTACTTC
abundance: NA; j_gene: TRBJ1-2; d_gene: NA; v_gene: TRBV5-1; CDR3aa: CASSHPGVSNYGYTF; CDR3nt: TGCGCCAGCAGCCACCCGGGGGTCTCTAACTATGGCTACACCTTC
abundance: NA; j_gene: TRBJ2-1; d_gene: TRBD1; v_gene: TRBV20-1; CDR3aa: CSASDRVREQFF; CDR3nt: TGCAGTGCTAGTGACAGGGTGCGGGAGCAGTTCTTC
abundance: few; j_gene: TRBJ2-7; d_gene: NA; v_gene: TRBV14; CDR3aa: CASSPRTAWGNEQYF; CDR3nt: TGTGCCAGCAGCCCCCGGACGGCCTGGGGGAACGAGCAGTACTTC
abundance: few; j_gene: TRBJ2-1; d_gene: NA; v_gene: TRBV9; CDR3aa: CASSGAFGQFF; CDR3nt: TGTGCCAGCAGCGGGGCCTTTGGGCAGTTCTTC
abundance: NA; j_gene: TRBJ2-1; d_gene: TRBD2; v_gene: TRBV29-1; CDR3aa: CSVDPYSGRGEEQFF; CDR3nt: TGCAGCGTTGACCCCTATAGCGGGAGGGGGGAAGAGCAGTTCTTC
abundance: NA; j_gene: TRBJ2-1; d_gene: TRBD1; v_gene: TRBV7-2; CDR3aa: CASSLRISTGNNEQFF; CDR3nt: TGTGCCAGCAGCTTAAGAATCTCGACAGGGAACAATGAGCAGTTCTTC